Here is one TCR beta chain with its context. This entry comes from a study of shared clonotypes between healthy human individuals. This CDR3 spans 13 amino acids. Germline CDR1 reads SNHLY; CDR2 reads FYNNEI. V dropped 2 bases and J dropped 8 bases, with 9 bases sitting between them. Measured with immunoSEQ multiplex PCR; TCRdb has only the in-frame clones, and not every one. The table lists approximately 2.4 million clones, around 95% of them singletons. Sequencing input: naive CD4+ T cells sorted from blood. As for subset: CD45RA+ positively selected. The clonotype originates from a young man in good health. The rearrangement joins TRBV2 to TRBJ1-4; D unclear. The CDR3 DNA sequence: TGTGCCAGCAGTGAAAGGGAGACGGAAAAACTGTTTTTT. It encodes CASSERETEKLFF.